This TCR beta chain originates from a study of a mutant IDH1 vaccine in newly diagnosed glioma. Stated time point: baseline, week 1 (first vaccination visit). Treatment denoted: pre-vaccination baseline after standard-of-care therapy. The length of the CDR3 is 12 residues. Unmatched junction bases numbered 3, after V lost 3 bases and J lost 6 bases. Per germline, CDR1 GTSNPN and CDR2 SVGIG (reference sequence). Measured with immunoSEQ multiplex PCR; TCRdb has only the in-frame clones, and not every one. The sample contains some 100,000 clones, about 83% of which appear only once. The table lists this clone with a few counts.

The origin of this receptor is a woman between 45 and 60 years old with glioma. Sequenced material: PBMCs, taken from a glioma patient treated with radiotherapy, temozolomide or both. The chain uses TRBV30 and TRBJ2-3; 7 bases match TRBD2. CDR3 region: CAWSGGSDTQYF. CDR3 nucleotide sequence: TGTGCCTGGAGCGGGGGGAGTGATACGCAGTATTTT.